One sample yielded the 25 T cell receptor beta chains listed below, sequenced in a study of blood T cell repertoires in COVID-19. The method was immunoSEQ multiplex PCR; TCRdb's version includes in-frame clones alone and lacks a portion of them. Of roughly 150,000 clones listed, 70% to 90% are singletons. The sample consisted of peripheral blood. The receptor set was obtained from a woman aged 50 to 60 with acute or convalescent COVID-19.

The J gene is TRBJ2-5, the V gene TRBV19; unclear D gene. Looked up from germline, CDR1 is LNHDA and CDR2 is SQIVND (reference sequence). The CDR3 runs 12 residues. The CDR3 protein is CVNKSGRETQYF. The DNA for the CDR3 is TGTGTGAACAAGTCGGGTCGAGAGACCCAGTACTTC.

V gene TRBV7-2 combines with J gene TRBJ1-1; D is unclear. Germline CDR1 SGHTA, CDR2 FQGNSA. CDR3 length: 14 residues. V was shortened by 5 bases and J by 4 bases, with 14 bases between the two germline ends. This CDR3 reads CASSQNVAGTEAFF. The CDR3 region has the DNA TGTGCCAGCAGCCAAAACGTAGCGGGCACTGAAGCTTTCTTT.

The chain employs TRBV28 and TRBJ1-6; TRBD1 is a possible D gene (5 bases). V lost 2 bases to trimming and J lost 10 bases, with 15 bases between them. The V gene's germline CDR1 is MDHEN and CDR2 SYDVKM. The CDR3 runs 15 residues. The CDR3 region is CASSLPPSGRSPLHF. The CDR3 bases are TGTGCCAGCAGTTTACCCCCCTCAGGGCGGTCACCCCTCCACTTT.

V usage is TRBV7-9 and J usage is TRBJ1-2; a possible D gene is TRBD1 (6 bases). There are 14 residues in the CDR3. Per the germline V gene, CDR1 is SEHNR and CDR2 is FQNEAQ (reference sequence). Trimming removed 5 bases from V and 1 base from J, with 11 bases in between. The CDR3 bases are TGTGCCAGCAGCCCCCAGGACAGTAACTATGGCTACACCTTC. Amino acid sequence: CASSPQDSNYGYTF.

V is TRBV19 and J is TRBJ2-2; the match to TRBD2 covers 12 bases. V shed 1 base, J shed 3 bases, and the junction held 6 bases outside the gene matches. Germline CDR1 and CDR2: LNHDA and SQIVND (reference sequence). This CDR3 comprises 18 residues. The CDR3 protein is CASSIGTLAGGDTGELFF. The CDR3 nucleotides are TGTGCCAGTAGTATAGGTACACTAGCGGGGGGAGACACCGGGGAGCTGTTTTTT. Full variable domain (missing parts from reference TRBV19 and TRBJ2-2): DGGITQSPKYLFRKEGQNVTLSCEQNLNHDAMYWYRQDPGQGLRLIYYSQIVNDFQKGDIAEGYSVSREKKESFPLTVTSAQKNPTAFYLCASSIGTLAGGDTGELFFGEGSRLTVL.

The genes are TRBV4-1 and TRBJ2-1; D perhaps matches TRBD1 (5 bases). The V end was cut by 0 bases, the J end by 1 base, with 10 bases between. This CDR3 comprises 16 residues. Per germline, CDR1 MGHRA and CDR2 YSYEKL. The CDR3 is CASSQEIRGSYNEQFF. CDR3 in DNA: TGCGCCAGCAGCCAAGAAATAAGGGGTTCCTACAATGAGCAGTTCTTC.

This sequence joins TRBV5-1 and TRBJ1-6; D remains unclear. V was trimmed by 0 bases and J by 5 bases, leaving 6 bases between them. CDR3 size: 14 residues. The V gene's germline CDR1 is SGHRS and CDR2 YFSETQ. CDR3 region: CASSLDRDNSPLHF. DNA for the CDR3: TGCGCCAGCAGCTTGGACCGGGATAATTCACCCCTCCACTTT.

This chain uses TRBV27 with TRBJ2-5; perhaps TRBD1 as D (5 bases). V lost 3 bases and J lost 5, with 10 bases in between. The CDR3 contains 13 residues. Germline V gene data show CDR1 as MNHEY and CDR2 as SMNVEV (reference sequence). The CDR3 loop reads CASSFRERETQYF. In DNA form, the CDR3 reads TGTGCCAGCAGTTTCAGGGAAAGGGAGACCCAGTACTTC.

V gene TRBV5-1 combines with J gene TRBJ2-1; the D gene is possibly TRBD2 (5 bases). The V gene lost 4 bases and the J gene lost 7 bases, with 21 bases spanning the gap. The germline V gene encodes CDR1 SGHRS and CDR2 YFSETQ. The CDR3 has 16 amino acids. In DNA, the CDR3 is TGCGCCAGCAGCCGGGGTGGCACCAACACGCAAAATGAGCAGTTCTTC. As protein: CASSRGGTNTQNEQFF.

The V gene is TRBV6-1, the J gene TRBJ2-7; 8 bases fit TRBD1. The CDR3 extends over 13 amino acids. CDR1 and CDR2 from the germline V gene are MNHNS and SASEGT. Trimming removed 1 base from V and 7 bases from J; junction bases left unmatched: 3. The CDR3 bases are TGTGCCAGCAGTGAAGGGACAGGGCTTGAGCAGTACTTC. It specifies CASSEGTGLEQYF.

The chain combines TRBV5-4 with TRBJ1-6, with 7 positions matching TRBD1. This CDR3 comprises 13 residues. Per germline, CDR1 SGHNT and CDR2 YYREEE (reference sequence). The trim removed 2 bases at V and 10 bases at J, leaving 3 bases unmatched. This CDR3 is CASSFEGASPLHF. CDR3 in DNA: TGTGCCAGCAGCTTTGAGGGGGCCTCACCCCTCCACTTT.

The chain combines TRBV19 with TRBJ1-4; no firm D call. Germline V gives CDR1 LNHDA, CDR2 SQIVND (reference sequence). With 3 bases removed from V and 6 bases from J, the gap between germline ends came to 8 bases. The CDR3 has 13 residues. CDR3 in amino acids: CASSMFRHEKLFF. The DNA for the CDR3 is TGTGCCAGTAGTATGTTTCGTCATGAAAAACTGTTTTTT.

This clone has more than one count but fewer than ten. J is TRBJ2-1 and V is TRBV20-1, with 7 bases fitting TRBD2. Germline loops: CDR1 DFQATT, CDR2 SNEGSKA (reference sequence). The CDR3 length is 11 residues. J gave up 9 bases and V 4 bases, and 3 bases lay outside the gene matches. The CDR3 DNA reads as TGCAGTGCTACCAGGGAGGGTGAGCAGTTCTTC. This gives the protein CSATREGEQFF.

The rearrangement joins TRBV19 to TRBJ2-7; 8 bases are a match to TRBD1. CDR1 LNHDA and CDR2 SQIVND come from the germline V gene (reference sequence). J lost 2 bases, V lost 4 bases, and 10 bases had no gene match. The CDR3 length is 16 residues. The CDR3 here is CASSTGTGGYAYEQYF. CDR3 bases: TGTGCCAGTAGTACAGGAACAGGGGGATATGCCTACGAGCAGTACTTC. Variable domain in full (rest from reference TRBV19 and TRBJ2-7): DGGITQSPKYLFRKEGQNVTLSCEQNLNHDAMYWYRQDPGQGLRLIYYSQIVNDFQKGDIAEGYSVSREKKESFPLTVTSAQKNPTAFYLCASSTGTGGYAYEQYFGPGTRLTVT.

This chain joins TRBV28 and TRBJ2-5; weak D call: TRBD2 (6 bases). The V gene lost 2 bases and the J gene lost 1 base, with 8 bases spanning the gap. Germline V lookup: CDR1 MDHEN, CDR2 SYDVKM. This CDR3 is built from 14 residues. CDR3 residues: CASSLQGGQETQYF. Here the CDR3 DNA reads TGTGCCAGCAGTTTACAGGGAGGCCAAGAGACCCAGTACTTC.

A single count supports this clone. This chain joins TRBV15 and TRBJ1-3; D is ambiguous. V lost 2 bases, J lost 0 bases, and 14 bases lay in between. Germline CDR1 reads LNHNV; CDR2 reads YYDKDF (reference sequence). The CDR3 is 17 amino acids. The CDR3 here is CATSRRRGGDSGNTIYF. DNA of the CDR3: TGTGCCACCAGCAGACGGCGCGGAGGAGACTCTGGAAACACCATATATTTT.

V and J are TRBV3-1 (or the pseudogene TRBV3-2) and TRBJ2-3, with 8 positions matching TRBD2. CDR1 and CDR2 from the germline V gene are LGHDT and YNNKEL (reference sequence). The junction had 13 bases not matched to a gene; V was cut back by 4 bases and J by 4 bases. CDR3 length: 17 residues. The CDR3 bases are TGTGCCAGCAGCCCCTTGGGTACGGGGGGGCCTTCAGATACGCAGTATTTT. It is translated as CASSPLGTGGPSDTQYF.

The table lists this clone with a few counts. This chain uses TRBV19 with TRBJ2-3; D gene uncertain. This CDR3 has 12 residues. Germline V gene sequence: CDR1 LNHDA, CDR2 SQIVND (reference sequence). Trimming pared 2 bases from V and 4 bases from J, leaving 4 bases between. CDR3 in DNA: TGTGCCAGTAGTATACTTCCAGATACGCAGTATTTT. Amino acids: CASSILPDTQYF.

The chain is built from TRBV7-2 and TRBJ2-5; D possibly corresponds to TRBD2 (5 bases). The germline V gene encodes CDR1 SGHTA and CDR2 FQGNSA. The CDR3 spans 14 residues. The ends were cut back, 3 bases at V and 8 bases at J, with 16 bases in the middle. The CDR3 loop is CASSLELEVGTQYF. The CDR3 DNA is TGTGCCAGCAGCTTGGAACTAGAAGTCGGAACCCAGTACTTC.

The rearrangement links TRBV3-1 (or the pseudogene TRBV3-2) to TRBJ1-1, with a weak D call TRBD1 (6 bases). The CDR3 loop spans 15 amino acids. Germline V gives CDR1 LGHDT, CDR2 YNNKEL (reference sequence). The germline V and J ends were trimmed by 3 bases and 5 bases, with 16 bases remaining between them. This CDR3 reads CASSHYREGGTEAFF. Written as DNA, the CDR3 is TGTGCCAGCAGCCATTACAGGGAGGGAGGGACTGAAGCTTTCTTT.

This clone showed up just a few times. V is TRBV3-1 (or the pseudogene TRBV3-2) and J is TRBJ2-7, with D uncertain. The CDR3 length is 11 residues. V gave up 3 bases and J gave up 5 bases, with 5 bases separating them. Per germline, CDR1 LGHDT and CDR2 YNNKEL (reference sequence). The DNA for the CDR3 is TGTGCCAGCAGCCATACGGACGAGCAGTACTTC. This codes for CASSHTDEQYF.

The chain couples TRBV6-5 to TRBJ2-1; 7 bases are a match to TRBD1. Germline values: CDR1 MNHEY, CDR2 SVGAGI. The CDR3 covers 15 residues. J lost 2 bases, V lost 7 bases, and 8 bases had no gene match. CDR3 nucleotides: TGTGCCAGCAACAGGGGCCGGGACGCCTACAATGAGCAGTTCTTC. It specifies CASNRGRDAYNEQFF.

This chain links TRBV6-6 with TRBJ1-2; 12 bases match TRBD1. Germline values: CDR1 MNHNY, CDR2 SVGAGI (reference sequence). The CDR3 length is 14 residues. With V trimmed by 6 bases and J by 4 bases, 3 bases remained unmatched. CDR3 nucleotide sequence: TGTGCCAGCAGCGGGACAGGGGGCGTCTATGGCTACACCTTC. Its translation is CASSGTGGVYGYTF.

Remarks on this clone: A much larger clone lies a single base off, so this may be a read error. The chain recombines TRBV12-3 or TRBV12-4 with TRBJ2-3, with no clear D. The CDR3 is 11 amino acids. Trimming took 5 bases from V and 7 from J, leaving 7 bases between them. The CDR3 DNA reads as TGTGCCAGCAGTGAGTTACATACGCAGTATTTT. Translated, it gives CASSELHTQYF.

This rearrangement joins TRBV6-5 to TRBJ1-6, with D tentatively TRBD1 (6 bases). The CDR3 extends over 13 amino acids. Germline-derived CDR1 and CDR2 are MNHEY and SVGAGI. V lost 6 bases to trimming and J lost 13 bases, with 16 bases between them. The CDR3 DNA is TGTGCCAGCAGAAACTTCCAGGGGAGTCCCCTCCACTTT. Residues: CASRNFQGSPLHF.